The subject of this entry is one TCR beta chain. Researchers ran the PCR with 60 Vbeta and 13 Jbeta primers. Generated by immunoSEQ multiplex PCR, the TCRdb table keeps only in-frame clones and is missing some. The table lists about 150,000 clones, about four fifths of them singletons. V was trimmed by 0 bases and J by 1 base, leaving 19 bases between them. From germline, CDR1 is SGHVS and CDR2 FQNEAQ. This CDR3 is 20 amino acids long. This specimen comes from a study of cytomegalovirus exposure and HLA in healthy donors. The TCR comes from a human donor in good health. The sample consisted of PBMCs. The rearrangement uses TRBV7-8 and TRBJ2-6, with a weak D call TRBD2 (7 bases). The CDR3 DNA sequence: TGTGCCAGCAGCTTAGCCCAGCCGTTCCGGGGGGCTTCTGGGGCCAACGTCCTGACTTTC. Protein: CASSLAQPFRGASGANVLTF.